The following is a T cell receptor (beta chain) sequence with its context. This record comes from a study of shared clonotypes between healthy human individuals. The CDR3 spans 16 residues. The germline gives CDR1 MNHNS, CDR2 SASEGT. Trimming removed 1 base from V and 3 bases from J; junction bases left unmatched: 7. Caucasian adults residing in Nashville, Tennessee made up all the donors. Produced via immunoSEQ multiplex PCR; TCRdb's table is partial and in-frame only. The data show roughly 490,000 clones, with roughly 85% seen just once and less than 15% held by the top ten. Sequencing was performed on PBMCs. The J gene is TRBJ2-7, the V gene TRBV6-1, with 9 bases that match TRBD1. The clonotype comes from a woman aged 40 to 49 in good health. Some clones in this sample may be carry-over from other donors' samples. The CDR3 spells CASSEGPGQGDYEQYF. In nucleotides, the CDR3 is TGTGCCAGCAGTGAAGGCCCGGGACAGGGAGACTACGAGCAGTACTTC.